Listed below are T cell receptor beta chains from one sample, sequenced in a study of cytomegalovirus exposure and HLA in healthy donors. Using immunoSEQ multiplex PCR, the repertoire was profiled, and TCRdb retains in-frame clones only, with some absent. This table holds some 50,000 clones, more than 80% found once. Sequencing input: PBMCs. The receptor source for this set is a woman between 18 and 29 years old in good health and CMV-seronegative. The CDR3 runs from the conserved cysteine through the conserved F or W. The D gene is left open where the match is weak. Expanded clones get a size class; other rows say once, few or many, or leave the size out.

TGCGCCAGCAGCCCCGGACAGACCTCCTACAATGAGCAGTTCTTC	CASSPGQTSYNEQFF	NA	NA	TRBV5-1	TRBJ2-1
TGTGCCAGCATCACCGGACAGGGGGTCTATGGCTACACCTTC	CASITGQGVYGYTF	TRBD1	NA	TRBV6-1	TRBJ1-2
TGTGCCAGCAGCCCATCACAGGGGGCGGGTGGCTACACCTTC	CASSPSQGAGGYTF	TRBD1	NA	TRBV7-9	TRBJ1-2
TGTGCCAGCTCACCAGACAGCTCAAGGGAGACCCAGTACTTC	CASSPDSSRETQYF	NA	NA	TRBV18	TRBJ2-5
TGTGCCAGCAGCTTAGCCGGGGTGAGACAGGGGGCCCCCGGGGAGCTGTTTTTT	CASSLAGVRQGAPGELFF	TRBD1	NA	TRBV7-6	TRBJ2-2
TGTGCCAGTTCGGGATTCTCTGGAAACACCATATATTTT	CASSGFSGNTIYF	NA	NA	TRBV5-5	TRBJ1-3
TGTGCCAGCACTCCTTACCAGGGGGGCTGGGGCTACACCTTC	CASTPYQGGWGYTF	TRBD1	NA	TRBV6-5	TRBJ1-2
TGTGCCAGCAGCCCGACCGGGGAGCTGTTTTTT	CASSPTGELFF	NA	NA	TRBV9	TRBJ2-2
TGTGCCAGCAGCGTAGGGGCAGGGCAGGCCGGGGAGCTGTTTTTT	CASSVGAGQAGELFF	NA	NA	TRBV9	TRBJ2-2
TGTGCCAGCAGGCGAATAAGGACAGGGTCTGGCTACACCTTC	CASRRIRTGSGYTF	TRBD1	NA	TRBV11-2	TRBJ1-2
TGTGCCAGCAGCTTAGACATCTACGCAGATACGCAGTATTTT	CASSLDIYADTQYF	NA	NA	TRBV7-3	TRBJ2-3
TGTGCCAGCGGGGACACTAGCGGGGGAGACACAGATACGCAGTATTTT	CASGDTSGGDTDTQYF	TRBD2	NA	TRBV6-4	TRBJ2-3
TGCGGAGGGGGGGTTGACGGCCCCACAGATACGCAGTATTTT	CGGGVDGPTDTQYF	NA	NA	TRBV2	TRBJ2-3
TGTGCCATCAGTTCCGGGACTAGCGGGCTGCGTTCCTACAATGAGCAGTTCTTC	CAISSGTSGLRSYNEQFF	TRBD2	NA	TRBV10-3	TRBJ2-1
TGTGCCTGGAGTGTACAGGGGGAGACCCAGTACTTC	CAWSVQGETQYF	TRBD1	NA	TRBV30	TRBJ2-5
TGTGCCAGCAGCCCACGAGATAACTCCCGGCAGGGGACCGGGGAGCTGTTTTTT	CASSPRDNSRQGTGELFF	NA	NA	TRBV9	TRBJ2-2
TGCGCCAGCGGCTCTGGGGGGGCGGCAGATACGCAGTATTTT	CASGSGGAADTQYF	NA	NA	TRBV5-1	TRBJ2-3
TGTGCCAGTAGCACGTCAGGGGGCACGGTTAATTCACCCCTCCACTTT	CASSTSGGTVNSPLHF	TRBD1	NA	TRBV19	TRBJ1-6
TGTGCCAGCAGCTTAGCCCGGGTGGCGCAGTACTTC	CASSLARVAQYF	NA	NA	TRBV7-8	TRBJ2-7
TGCGCCAGCAGGGGTAGCGGGGGGGCCGTTCGAGAGACCCAGTACTTC	CASRGSGGAVRETQYF	TRBD2	NA	TRBV5-1	TRBJ2-5
TGTGCCAGCAGTAGCGGAGCCAGCACAGATACGCAGTATTTT	CASSSGASTDTQYF	NA	NA	TRBV11-3	TRBJ2-3
TGTGCCAGCAGCGTTTACAGGGGGCTGAACAATGAGCAGTTCTTC	CASSVYRGLNNEQFF	TRBD1	NA	TRBV9	TRBJ2-1
TGTGCCAGCAGCCTAGTGATTCTAGGGGACAATGAGCAGTTCTTC	CASSLVILGDNEQFF	NA	NA	TRBV11-3	TRBJ2-1
TGTGCCAGCAGCTTAAAGGGGCAGGGCGAGCAGTACTTC	CASSLKGQGEQYF	NA	NA	TRBV7-9	TRBJ2-7
TGCGCCAGCAGCTTTCTTAGCGGGAGTGCCGGGGAGCTGTTTTTT	CASSFLSGSAGELFF	TRBD2	NA	TRBV5-1	TRBJ2-2
TGTGCCAGTGGGAACAGGGGGCGGATGGTAATGAACACTGAAGCTTTCTTT	CASGNRGRMVMNTEAFF	TRBD1	NA	TRBV19	TRBJ1-1
TGTGCCAGCGGCTCGACAGGGGGTAGCTATGGCTACACCTTC	CASGSTGGSYGYTF	TRBD1	NA	TRBV2	TRBJ1-2
TGTGCCAGCAGTACTGCAGGAACCTACGAGCAGTACTTC	CASSTAGTYEQYF	NA	once	TRBV6-1	TRBJ2-7
TGTGCCAGCAGCCAAGGATGGGGGCTTGGCTACACCTTC	CASSQGWGLGYTF	NA	NA	TRBV14	TRBJ1-2
TGTGCCAGCAGCCCAGGGTCCCTGAACACTGAAGCTTTCTTT	CASSPGSLNTEAFF	NA	NA	TRBV9	TRBJ1-1
TGCGCCAGCAGCTTGGCCAGGAACACTGAAGCTTTCTTT	CASSLARNTEAFF	NA	NA	TRBV5-1	TRBJ1-1
TGTGCCAGCAGCTTAGACGGGACAGTCAGGAATCAGCCCCAGCATTTT	CASSLDGTVRNQPQHF	TRBD1	NA	TRBV7-2	TRBJ1-5
TGTGCCAGCAGCCTACGGGGACAGGGGGCGTATGAGCAGTTCTTC	CASSLRGQGAYEQFF	TRBD1	NA	TRBV7-8	TRBJ2-1
TGTGCCACCAGCAGAGACACAGCGGGGGGGAATGAGCAGTTCTTC	CATSRDTAGGNEQFF	TRBD2	NA	TRBV15	TRBJ2-1
TGTGCCAGCAGCTTTTCGCGCCTTAACTATGGCTACACCTTC	CASSFSRLNYGYTF	NA	NA	TRBV5-8	TRBJ1-2
TGTGCCAGTAGTATAACGGGTCTGACTGAAGCTTTCTTT	CASSITGLTEAFF	NA	NA	TRBV19	TRBJ1-1
TGTGCCAGCAGCGTAGGGTCAAACAACGAGCAGTACTTC	CASSVGSNNEQYF	NA	NA	TRBV9	TRBJ2-7
TGTGCCAGCAGTTTCAACCTACGGGGGGTCGTTATCGATGAGCAGTTCTTC	CASSFNLRGVVIDEQFF	TRBD2	NA	TRBV28	TRBJ2-1
TGCGCCAGCAGATCCCTAGCGGGAGCAGATACGCAGTATTTT	CASRSLAGADTQYF	TRBD2	NA	TRBV10-2	TRBJ2-3
TGTGCCAGCAGCCCTATAGCCGTCCGGGAGGCTTTCTTT	CASSPIAVREAFF	NA	NA	TRBV14	TRBJ1-1
TGTGCCAGCAGCGTAGCTGCCCAGGGGTTTGATGGCTACACCTTC	CASSVAAQGFDGYTF	NA	NA	TRBV9	TRBJ1-2
TGCGCCAGCAGCTTAAGACAGAACACTGAAGCTTTCTTT	CASSLRQNTEAFF	NA	NA	TRBV5-1	TRBJ1-1
TGTGCCATCGCCAGGGGGGCCGGTGGCTACACCTTC	CAIARGAGGYTF	TRBD1	NA	TRBV2	TRBJ1-2
TGTGCCATCAGTGAGTTAGGGGTGGATGGCTACACCTTC	CAISELGVDGYTF	NA	NA	TRBV10-3	TRBJ1-2
TGTGCCAGCAGAATCAAAGAGACCCAGTACTTC	CASRIKETQYF	NA	NA	TRBV6-5	TRBJ2-5
TGTGCCAGCAGTGCCTTACTAGCGGGGGGGCTCAGCCAAGAGACCCAGTACTTC	CASSALLAGGLSQETQYF	TRBD2	NA	TRBV2	TRBJ2-5
TGCGCCAGCAGCCTTACCGTCCGACAGGGCAGCAATCAGCCCCAGCATTTT	CASSLTVRQGSNQPQHF	TRBD1	NA	TRBV5-1	TRBJ1-5
TGTGCCAGCAGTGAACTATCGGGGGATCGGGAGCTGTTTTTT	CASSELSGDRELFF	NA	NA	TRBV25-1	TRBJ2-2
TGTGCCAGCAGCTTACCTCCCCCGGGACTAAGCACAGATACGCAGTATTTT	CASSLPPPGLSTDTQYF	TRBD2	NA	TRBV7-7	TRBJ2-3
TGTGCCAGCAGGCTAGACAGCAACACTGAAGCTTTCTTT	CASRLDSNTEAFF	NA	NA	TRBV2	TRBJ1-1
TGTGCCAGCAGTGAAGGGGAGGGTTCCTATAATTCACCCCTCCACTTT	CASSEGEGSYNSPLHF	NA	NA	TRBV6-1	TRBJ1-6
TGTGCCAGTTCCGGACAGGTTAGCAATCAGCCCCAGCATTTT	CASSGQVSNQPQHF	TRBD1	once	TRBV7-8	TRBJ1-5
TGTGCCAGTAGCGGGTGGCCCGCAGATACGCAGTATTTT	CASSGWPADTQYF	NA	few	TRBV19	TRBJ2-3
TGTGCCAGCAGCTTAGGGCAGGGGGTAGGTGAGCAGTTCTTC	CASSLGQGVGEQFF	TRBD1	NA	TRBV7-8	TRBJ2-1
TGTGCCAGTAGTATAAGAGACACTTGGGGGCTGTTGTACGGCTACACCTTC	CASSIRDTWGLLYGYTF	NA	NA	TRBV19	TRBJ1-2